This TCR beta chain appears in the sequencing data of a study of blood T cell repertoires in COVID-19. Background on the study: COVID-19 samples from acute and convalescent phases originated in the United States, Italy and Spain.

The germline gives CDR1 MNHEY, CDR2 SVGAGI. The germline V and J ends were trimmed by 8 bases and 0 bases, with 11 bases remaining between them. The CDR3 has 15 amino acids. Libraries were prepared by immunoSEQ multiplex PCR; TCRdb keeps only in-frame clonotypes and omits some of them. The sample carries approximately 210,000 clones, 70% to 90% recorded once. This clone turned up a few times. The V call is TRBV6-5, the J call TRBJ1-6; D is ambiguous. Sequenced input: peripheral blood. The receptor was derived from a man between 50 and 59 years old with COVID-19, enrolled during active disease. This chain's CDR3 is CASCTTSSYNSPLHF. CDR3 DNA sequence: TGTGCCAGCTGTACAACCAGCTCCTATAATTCACCCCTCCACTTT.